What follows is one T cell receptor beta chain and its context. Clones were sequenced by immunoSEQ multiplex PCR, and TCRdb holds only the in-frame ones, with some missing. The sample carries about 140,000 clones, more than 90% recorded once. The entry originates in a study of control samples from healthy donors and cancer patients. Germline values: CDR1 SQVTM, CDR2 ANQGSEA. The CDR3 runs to 12 residues. Trimming cost V 5 bases and J 4 bases, with 9 bases left between them. This chain connects TRBV29-1 to TRBJ1-3; D is uncertain. The sequence was collected from a man aged 30 to 39 in good health. The sample was blood. CDR3 region: CSVTVSGNTIYF. The CDR3 coding sequence is TGCAGCGTTACAGTGTCCGGAAACACCATATATTTT.